These T cell receptor beta chains were read from a single sample in a study of early T cells in non-severe SARS-CoV-2 infection. In TCRdb, the 5' RACE reads were re-called with MiXCR into one record per CDR3 protein. The sample contains tens of thousands of distinct CDR3 sequences, roughly 9.9% of which appear only once. Input material: whole blood. These receptors were taken from an adult who was a healthcare worker with PCR-confirmed SARS-CoV-2 infection or an uninfected control (not recorded which). The CDR3 runs from the conserved cysteine through the conserved F or W. Expanded clones are given a class, and other clones once, few, many or no size at all.

clone_size: few; v_call: TRBV24-1; cdr3_aa: CATSGTGNTDTQYF
clone_size: .; v_call: TRBV29-1; cdr3_aa: CSAGSGAPNTGELFF
clone_size: medium-sized; v_call: TRBV20-1; cdr3_aa: CSARELSGRQEQFF
clone_size: .; v_call: TRBV6-1; cdr3_aa: CASSSQSPNQPQHF
clone_size: many; v_call: TRBV11-1; cdr3_aa: CASSVGLAGSTDTQYF
clone_size: many; v_call: TRBV10-3; cdr3_aa: CAISESSGGPQETQYF
clone_size: .; v_call: TRBV5-4; cdr3_aa: CASSRDGGEKLFF
clone_size: medium-sized; v_call: TRBV7-8; cdr3_aa: CASSHNEQFF
clone_size: .; v_call: TRBV9; cdr3_aa: CASSGSRDRLSGANVLTF
clone_size: .; v_call: TRBV10-3; cdr3_aa: CAISESPGGGTEAFF
clone_size: many; v_call: TRBV7-2; cdr3_aa: CASSLREFNYGYTF
clone_size: many; v_call: TRBV7-9; cdr3_aa: CASSSGLPEEQYF
clone_size: .; v_call: TRBV4-3; cdr3_aa: CASSQDRIVTGELFF
clone_size: many; v_call: TRBV28; cdr3_aa: CASRVPRDRGENTEAFF
clone_size: .; v_call: TRBV7-2; cdr3_aa: CASSYALRTGLADTQYF
clone_size: many; v_call: TRBV20-1; cdr3_aa: CSARDRHSYEQYF
clone_size: .; v_call: TRBV29-1; cdr3_aa: CSVTTGGWDTEAFF
clone_size: .; v_call: TRBV29-1; cdr3_aa: CSVGSQLNTEAFF
clone_size: .; v_call: TRBV5-4; cdr3_aa: CASSLSTVSGYTF
clone_size: many; v_call: TRBV7-6; cdr3_aa: CASSHNSNQPQHF
clone_size: .; v_call: TRBV5-1; cdr3_aa: CASSPGTELSYEQYF
clone_size: many; v_call: TRBV2; cdr3_aa: CASSEAQGARTDTQYF